Sequencing of this TCR beta chain was carried out in a study of blood T cell repertoires in COVID-19. Study context: Sites in the United States, Italy and Spain provided acute and convalescent COVID-19 samples. Sources were T cells, B-cell-depleted T cells, or PBMCs; the material itself was cDNA or gDNA.

In the original workflow: Quantification of nucleated cells was approximated via reference gene primer amplification. The protocol was immunoSEQ multiplex PCR, while the TCRdb copy is restricted to in-frame clones and leaves out a portion. V and J calls and clone size are as listed in that table; D and trimming were resolved from the DNA. The sample contains 44,000 or so clones, 85% to 90% of which appear only once. The source material was peripheral blood. The clonotype was recovered from a human donor in a cohort sampled during active COVID-19.

The CDR3 sequence is CASSLTPTVQETQYF. In nucleotides, the CDR3 is TGTGCCAGCAGCTTAACTCCGACAGTTCAAGAGACCCAGTACTTC. V is TRBV7-3 and J is TRBJ2-5, with a tentative D call TRBD1 (5 bases). V lost 0 bases and J 2 bases, leaving 10 bases between the germline ends. CDR3 length: 15 residues. The germline V gene has CDR1 SGHTA and CDR2 FQGTGA.